Sequencing of this T cell receptor (beta chain) was carried out in a study of blood T cell repertoires in COVID-19. Turning to the study itself: Whether acute or convalescent, the COVID-19 samples came from the United States, Italy and Spain. PBMCs, B-cell-depleted T cells, or T cells provided the cDNA or gDNA that made up the material.

This clone showed up just a few times. Original methodology: Estimates of nucleated cell counts were drawn from the amplification of reference gene primers. TCRdb keeps only in-frame clones here, not all; method: immunoSEQ multiplex PCR. The V and J calls and the clone size are those of that table, but D and trimming were determined from the DNA. The sample gives about 73,000 clones, 70% to 85% of which show up once; 4% to 5% is in the top ten. V was clipped by 4 bases and J by 4 bases; unmatched bases: 13. The CDR3 has 16 amino acids. Germline V gene data show CDR1 as SGHRS and CDR2 as YFSETQ. This clonotype was sampled from a woman aged 60-75 years with acute or convalescent COVID-19. Sequenced material: peripheral blood. V gene TRBV5-1 combines with J gene TRBJ1-1; 7 bases match TRBD1. For the CDR3, the DNA is TGCGCCAGCAGCCCCATCGTAGGGGGCTCAAGCACTGAAGCTTTCTTT. Protein product: CASSPIVGGSSTEAFF. The variable domain in full, completed from reference TRBV5-1 and TRBJ1-1, reads KAGVTQTPRYLIKTRGQQVTLSCSPISGHRSVSWYQQTPGQGLQFLFEYFSETQRNKGNFPGRFSGRQFSNSRSEMNVSTLELGDSALYLCASSPIVGGSSTEAFFGQGTRLTVV.